This T cell receptor beta chain is from a study of T cell responses to AZD1222 COVID-19 vaccine. In the study overall: Second doses at about 4 or about 12 weeks were pooled.

TCRdb's copy holds only in-frame clones and misses some; the assay was immunoSEQ multiplex PCR. This table has about 140,000 clones, 91% appearing once. As to this clone: Its antigen is not identified.

Germline V gene lookup returns CDR1 SEHNR and CDR2 FQNEAQ (reference sequence). V was trimmed by 4 bases and J by 9 bases, leaving 16 bases between them. The CDR3 spans 13 residues. Study-level points and caveats: A rise in Spike-specific TCR breadth and depth followed two AZD1222 doses.

This receptor was taken from an adult in good health. The input for sequencing was peripheral blood, taken on day 0 of AZD1222 vaccination. The rearrangement uses TRBV7-9 and TRBJ2-7, with no clear D. For the CDR3, the DNA is TGTGCCAGCAGCTCAACCTCCGACACCCGGCAGTACTTC. This sequence encodes CASSSTSDTRQYF.